The 6 T cell receptor beta chains in this list originate from one sample, sequenced in a study of PD-L1 blockade in urothelial cancer. Specified time point: pretreatment peripheral blood. Measured with immunoSEQ multiplex PCR; TCRdb has only the in-frame clones, and not every one. The repertoire holds 55,000 to 80,000 clones, about 86% seen once, with under 3.5% in the top ten. The sample in question was PBMCs, obtained around atezolizumab (anti-PD-L1) treatment. The receptors stem from a man aged 70 or older with urothelial cancer.

The rearrangement links TRBV7-9 to TRBJ1-4; 11 nucleotides match TRBD1. J lost 7 bases, V lost 5 bases, and 3 bases had no gene match. CDR3 length: 14 amino acids. Per germline, CDR1 SEHNR and CDR2 FQNEAQ (reference sequence). The CDR3 region is CASSPGQGGEKLFF. CDR3 nucleotides: TGTGCCAGCAGCCCGGGACAGGGGGGTGAAAAACTGTTTTTT. Using reference TRBV7-9 and TRBJ1-4 for the parts outside the CDR3, the full variable domain is DTGVSQNPRHKITKRGQNVTFRCDPISEHNRLYWYRQTLGQGPEFLTYFQNEAQLEKSRLLSDRFSAERPKGSFSTLEIQRTEQGDSAMYLCASSPGQGGEKLFFGSGTQLSVL.

The CDR3 region is CASSFPSGTTYNEQFF. The CDR3 DNA reads as TGTGCCAGCAGCTTTCCTAGCGGGACCACCTACAATGAGCAGTTCTTC. V and J are TRBV11-2 and TRBJ2-1, with TRBD2 matching 9 bases. Germline lookup yields CDR1 SGHAT and CDR2 FQNNGV. The CDR3 totals 16 residues. V dropped 3 bases and J dropped 2; count of bases not matched to a gene: 5.

The chain recombines TRBV6-1 with TRBJ2-3, with D hard to call. V was pared by 1 base and J by 6 bases, with 5 bases between. Germline assignment: CDR1 MNHNS and CDR2 SASEGT. This CDR3 is built from 12 residues. The CDR3 is CASSEDGDTQYF. CDR3 in DNA: TGTGCCAGCAGTGAAGATGGCGATACGCAGTATTTT.

V gene TRBV11-2 combines with J gene TRBJ2-7, with D possibly TRBD2 on 6 matching bases. V lost 0 bases and J 4 bases, leaving 16 bases between the germline ends. This CDR3 comprises 16 residues. Germline CDR1 and CDR2: SGHAT and FQNNGV. The CDR3 loop reads CASSLDWVGSGYEQYF. The CDR3 nucleotides are TGTGCCAGCAGCTTAGATTGGGTCGGGAGCGGGTACGAGCAGTACTTC. Full variable domain (missing parts from reference TRBV11-2 and TRBJ2-7): EAGVAQSPRYKIIEKRQSVAFWCNPISGHATLYWYQQILGQGPKLLIQFQNNGVVDDSQLPKDRFSAERLKGVDSTLKIQPAKLEDSAVYLCASSLDWVGSGYEQYFGPGTRLTVT.

The chain has TRBV27 and TRBJ2-1; TRBD2 aligns across 8 bases. The CDR3 is 15 residues long. J lost 2 bases, V lost 3 bases, and 3 bases had no gene match. Germline loops: CDR1 MNHEY, CDR2 SMNVEV (reference sequence). The CDR3 sequence is CASSFKRETYNEQFF. For the CDR3, the DNA is TGTGCCAGCAGTTTTAAGCGGGAGACCTACAATGAGCAGTTCTTC.

The chain uses TRBV18 and TRBJ2-1, with 8 bases identical to TRBD2. V was pared by 1 base and J by 7 bases, with 9 bases of the junction left unmatched. The CDR3 consists of 16 residues. CDR1 KGHSH and CDR2 LQKENI come from the germline V gene. This CDR3 is CASSPRSSGRENEQFF. Written as DNA, the CDR3 is TGTGCCAGCTCACCACGTTCAAGCGGGAGAGAAAATGAGCAGTTCTTC. The variable domain in full, with the rest retrieved from reference TRBV18 and TRBJ2-1, is NAGVMQNPRHLVRRRGQEARLRCSPMKGHSHVYWYRQLPEEGLKFMVYLQKENIIDESGMPKERFSAEFPKEGPSILRIQQVVRGDSAAYFCASSPRSSGRENEQFFGPGTRLTVL.